This TCR beta chain stems from a study of blood T cell repertoires in COVID-19. Across the whole study: Donors in the United States, Italy and Spain gave samples during acute or convalescent COVID-19.

Trimming stripped 2 bases from V and 5 bases from J, with 12 bases between. The germline V gene has CDR1 MDHEN and CDR2 SYDVKM. This CDR3 spans 14 amino acids. Under the authors' procedure: Nucleated cell counts were estimated from reference gene primer amplification. Measured with immunoSEQ multiplex PCR; TCRdb has only the in-frame clones, and not every one. Clone size and V and J calls were adopted from that table, with D and trimming inferred from the DNA. The repertoire has tens of thousands of clones, approximately 78% of them found once; the top ten carry approximately 30%. Material for sequencing was peripheral blood. The sequence was obtained from a human donor in a cohort sampled during active COVID-19. The gene calls are TRBV28 and TRBJ2-5; D unresolved. The CDR3 region is CASSLTDQMETQYF. The CDR3 bases are TGTGCCAGCAGTTTAACCGATCAGATGGAGACCCAGTACTTC. Together with reference TRBV28 and TRBJ2-5, the CDR3 gives the full variable domain: DVKVTQSSRYLVKRTGEKVFLECVQDMDHENMFWYRQDPGLGLRLIYFSYDVKMKEKGDIPEGYSVSREKKERFSLILESASTNQTSMYLCASSLTDQMETQYFGPGTRLLVL.